The present T cell receptor beta chain was sequenced within a study of a mutant IDH1 vaccine in newly diagnosed glioma. As for the study in general: Every participant had undergone radiotherapy, temozolomide, or both before, and most underwent both.

The CDR3 is 14 residues long. The germline V gene encodes CDR1 SGHDT and CDR2 YYEEEE. Trimming cost V 0 bases and J 3 bases, with 10 bases left between them. The study's findings and limits: Detectable vaccine-induced immune responses arose in around 93% of patients.

Concerning this clone: Its antigen is unidentified.

The time point denotes: baseline, week 1 (first vaccination visit). Indicated treatment: pre-vaccination baseline after standard-of-care therapy. The protocol was immunoSEQ multiplex PCR, while the TCRdb copy is restricted to in-frame clones and leaves out a portion. The table includes just under 95,000 clones, roughly four fifths detected once. This chain joins TRBV5-6 and TRBJ2-7, with D possibly being TRBD1 or TRBD2 (6 bases each). This receptor was obtained from a woman aged 50 to 60 with glioma. Material: PBMCs, obtained from a glioma patient treated with radiotherapy, temozolomide or both. CDR3 protein: CASSLEGGFYEQYF. The CDR3 DNA reads as TGTGCCAGCAGCTTGGAGGGGGGCTTCTACGAGCAGTACTTC.